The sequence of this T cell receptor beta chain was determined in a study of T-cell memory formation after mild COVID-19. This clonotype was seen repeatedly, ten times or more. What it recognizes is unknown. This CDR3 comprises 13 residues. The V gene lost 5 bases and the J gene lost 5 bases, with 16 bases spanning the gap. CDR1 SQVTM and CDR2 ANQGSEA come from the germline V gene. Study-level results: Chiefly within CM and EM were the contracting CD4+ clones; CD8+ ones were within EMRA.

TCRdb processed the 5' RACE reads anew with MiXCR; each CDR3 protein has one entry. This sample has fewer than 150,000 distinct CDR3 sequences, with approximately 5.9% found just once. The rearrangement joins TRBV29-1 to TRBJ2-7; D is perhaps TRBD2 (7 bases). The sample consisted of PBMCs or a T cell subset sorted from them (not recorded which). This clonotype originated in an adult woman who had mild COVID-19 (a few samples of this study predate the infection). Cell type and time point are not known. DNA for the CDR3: TGCAGCGTTAGGAGGGGGGGCCGGGACGAGCAGTACTTC. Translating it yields CSVRRGGRDEQYF.